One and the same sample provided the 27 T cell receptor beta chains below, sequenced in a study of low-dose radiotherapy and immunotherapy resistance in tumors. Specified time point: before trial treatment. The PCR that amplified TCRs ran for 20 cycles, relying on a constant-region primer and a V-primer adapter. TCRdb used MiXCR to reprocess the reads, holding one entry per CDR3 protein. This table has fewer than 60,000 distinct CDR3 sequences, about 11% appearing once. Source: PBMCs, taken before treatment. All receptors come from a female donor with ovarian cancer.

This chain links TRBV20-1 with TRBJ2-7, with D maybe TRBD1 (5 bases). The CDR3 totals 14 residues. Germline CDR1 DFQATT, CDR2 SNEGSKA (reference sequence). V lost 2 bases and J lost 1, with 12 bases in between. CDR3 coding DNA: TGCAGTGCTAGAAGGCAGGGAACGTCCTACGAGCAGTACTTC. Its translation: CSARRQGTSYEQYF.

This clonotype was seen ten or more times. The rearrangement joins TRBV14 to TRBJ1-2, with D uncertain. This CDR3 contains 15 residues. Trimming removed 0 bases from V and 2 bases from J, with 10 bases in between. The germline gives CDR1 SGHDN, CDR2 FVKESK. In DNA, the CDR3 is TGTGCCAGCAGCCAAGACATCCGGGAGAACTATGGCTACACCTTC. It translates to CASSQDIRENYGYTF.

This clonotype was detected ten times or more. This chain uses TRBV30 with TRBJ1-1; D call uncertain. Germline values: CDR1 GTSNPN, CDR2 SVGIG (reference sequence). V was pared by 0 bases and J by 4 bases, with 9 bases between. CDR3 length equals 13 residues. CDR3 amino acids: CAWSVPPGTEAFF. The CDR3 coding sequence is TGTGCCTGGAGTGTACCTCCGGGCACTGAAGCTTTCTTT.

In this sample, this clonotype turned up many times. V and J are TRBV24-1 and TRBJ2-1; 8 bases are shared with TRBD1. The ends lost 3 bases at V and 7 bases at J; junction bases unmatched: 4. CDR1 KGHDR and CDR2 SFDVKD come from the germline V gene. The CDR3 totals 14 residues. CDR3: CATSDLDRENEQFF. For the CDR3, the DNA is TGTGCCACCAGTGATCTGGACAGGGAAAATGAGCAGTTCTTC.

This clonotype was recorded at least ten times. CDR3 nucleotide sequence: TGCAGCGTTGAGCCCTCGAAATCGCAGCTCACTGAAGCTTTCTTT. Translating gives CSVEPSKSQLTEAFF. This chain uses TRBV29-1 with TRBJ1-1; no firm D call. The CDR3 contains 15 residues. The germline V and J ends were trimmed by 3 bases and 4 bases, with 18 bases remaining between them. The V gene's germline CDR1 is SQVTM and CDR2 ANQGSEA. Supplemented by reference TRBV29-1 and TRBJ1-1, the full variable domain reads SAVISQKPSRDICQRGTSLTIQCQVDSQVTMMFWYRQQPGQSLTLIATANQGSEATYESGFVIDKFPISRPNLTFSTLTVSNMSPEDSSIYLCSVEPSKSQLTEAFFGQGTRLTVV.

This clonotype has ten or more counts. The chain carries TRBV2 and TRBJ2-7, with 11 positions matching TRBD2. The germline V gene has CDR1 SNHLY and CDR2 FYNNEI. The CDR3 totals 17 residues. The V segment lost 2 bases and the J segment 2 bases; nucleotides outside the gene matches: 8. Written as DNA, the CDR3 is TGTGCCAGCAGTGAATTTCTAGGGACTAGCGGCACCTACGAGCAGTACTTC. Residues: CASSEFLGTSGTYEQYF.

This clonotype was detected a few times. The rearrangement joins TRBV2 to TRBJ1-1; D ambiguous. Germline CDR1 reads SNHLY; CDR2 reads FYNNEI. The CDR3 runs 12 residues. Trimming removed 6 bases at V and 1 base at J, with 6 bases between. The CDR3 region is CASSRSNTEAFF. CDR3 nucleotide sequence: TGTGCCAGCAGCCGATCGAACACTGAAGCTTTCTTT.

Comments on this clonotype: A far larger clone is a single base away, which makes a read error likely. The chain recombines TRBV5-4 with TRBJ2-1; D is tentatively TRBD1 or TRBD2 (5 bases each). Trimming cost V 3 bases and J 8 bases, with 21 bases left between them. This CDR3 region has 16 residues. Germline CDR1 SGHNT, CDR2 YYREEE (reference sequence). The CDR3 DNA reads TGTGCCAGCAGCTGGGGCCCGGGTATCGGGGACGATGAGCAGTTCTTC. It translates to CASSWGPGIGDDEQFF.

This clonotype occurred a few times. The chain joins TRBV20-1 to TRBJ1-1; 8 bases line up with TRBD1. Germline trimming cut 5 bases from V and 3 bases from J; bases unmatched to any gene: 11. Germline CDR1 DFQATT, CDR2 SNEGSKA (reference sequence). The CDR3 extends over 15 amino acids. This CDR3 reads CSAPRRDRLDTEAFF. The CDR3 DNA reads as TGCAGTGCTCCTAGGCGGGACAGGCTGGACACTGAAGCTTTCTTT.

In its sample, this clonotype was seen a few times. The CDR3 region is CASRGNTEAFF. The CDR3 bases are TGTGCCAGCCGCGGTAACACTGAAGCTTTCTTT. The chain links TRBV18 to TRBJ1-1; D is unresolved. The CDR3 length is 11 residues. CDR1 is KGHSH, CDR2 LQKENI, per germline. Trimming took 8 bases from V and 2 from J, leaving 6 bases between them.

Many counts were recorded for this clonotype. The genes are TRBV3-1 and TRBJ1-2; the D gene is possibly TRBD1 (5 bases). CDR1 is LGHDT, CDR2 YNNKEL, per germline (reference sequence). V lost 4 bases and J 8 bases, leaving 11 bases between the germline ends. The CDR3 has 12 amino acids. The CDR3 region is CASSLREGGYTF. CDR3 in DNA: TGTGCCAGCAGCCTGCGGGAGGGGGGCTACACCTTC.

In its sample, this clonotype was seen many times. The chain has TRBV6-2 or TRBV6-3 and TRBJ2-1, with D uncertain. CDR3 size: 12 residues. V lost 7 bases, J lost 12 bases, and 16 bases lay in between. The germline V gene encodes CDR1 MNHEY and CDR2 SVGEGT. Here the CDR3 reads CASTTVRLAQFF. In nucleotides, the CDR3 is TGTGCCAGCACCACCGTTAGACTCGCGCAGTTCTTC.

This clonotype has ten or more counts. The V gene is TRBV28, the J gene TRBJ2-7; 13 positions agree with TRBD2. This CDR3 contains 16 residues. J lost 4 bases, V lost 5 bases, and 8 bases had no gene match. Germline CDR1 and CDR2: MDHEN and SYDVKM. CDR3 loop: CASSPGLAGLVYEQYF. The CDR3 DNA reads TGTGCCAGCAGTCCGGGACTAGCGGGATTAGTTTACGAGCAGTACTTC.

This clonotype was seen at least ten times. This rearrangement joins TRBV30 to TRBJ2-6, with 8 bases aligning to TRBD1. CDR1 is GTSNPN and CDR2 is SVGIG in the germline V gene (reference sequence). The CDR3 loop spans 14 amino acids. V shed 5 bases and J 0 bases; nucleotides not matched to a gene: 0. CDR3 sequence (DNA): TGTGCCTGGCAGGGGGCCTCTGGGGCCAACGTCCTGACTTTC. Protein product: CAWQGASGANVLTF.

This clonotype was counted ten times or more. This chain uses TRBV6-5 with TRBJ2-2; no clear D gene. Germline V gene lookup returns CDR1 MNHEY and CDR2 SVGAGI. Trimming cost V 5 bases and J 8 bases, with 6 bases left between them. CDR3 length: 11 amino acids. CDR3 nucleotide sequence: TGTGCCAGCAGTACGCGGGGGGAGCTGTTTTTT. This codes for CASSTRGELFF.

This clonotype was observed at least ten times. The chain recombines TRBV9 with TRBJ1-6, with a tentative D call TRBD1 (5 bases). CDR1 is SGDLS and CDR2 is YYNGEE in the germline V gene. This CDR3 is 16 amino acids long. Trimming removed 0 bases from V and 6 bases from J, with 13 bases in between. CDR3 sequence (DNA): TGTGCCAGCAGCGTAGTTCGGGGACGGGGTAATTCACCCCTCCACTTT. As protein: CASSVVRGRGNSPLHF.

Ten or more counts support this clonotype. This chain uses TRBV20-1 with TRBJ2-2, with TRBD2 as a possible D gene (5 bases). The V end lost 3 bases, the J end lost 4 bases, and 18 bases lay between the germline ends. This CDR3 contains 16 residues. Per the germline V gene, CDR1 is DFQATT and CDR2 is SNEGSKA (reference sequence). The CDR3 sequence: CSARLLVTAGTGELFF. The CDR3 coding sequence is TGCAGTGCTAGGCTTCTAGTGACTGCGGGCACCGGGGAGCTGTTTTTT.

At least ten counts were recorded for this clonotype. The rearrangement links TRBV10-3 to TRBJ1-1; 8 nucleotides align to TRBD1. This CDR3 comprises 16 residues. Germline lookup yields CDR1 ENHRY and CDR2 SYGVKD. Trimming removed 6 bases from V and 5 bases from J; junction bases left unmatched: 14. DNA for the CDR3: TGTGCCATCAGCGAGACTTCGGGACAGGCCGGGACTGAAGCTTTCTTT. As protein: CAISETSGQAGTEAFF.

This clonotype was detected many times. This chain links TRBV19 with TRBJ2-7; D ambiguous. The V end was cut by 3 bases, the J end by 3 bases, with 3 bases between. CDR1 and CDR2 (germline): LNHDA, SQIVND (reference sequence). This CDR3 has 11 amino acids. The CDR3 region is CASSIGYEQYF. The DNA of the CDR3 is TGTGCCAGTAGTATCGGCTACGAGCAGTACTTC.

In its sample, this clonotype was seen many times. The CDR3: CSVAGTGGYNEQFF. In DNA, the CDR3 is TGCAGCGTTGCCGGGACAGGAGGCTACAATGAGCAGTTCTTC. The chain carries TRBV29-1 and TRBJ2-1; 8 bases map to TRBD1. Germline trimming cut 4 bases from V and 3 bases from J; bases unmatched to any gene: 5. Germline CDR1 and CDR2: SQVTM and ANQGSEA. The CDR3 contains 14 residues.

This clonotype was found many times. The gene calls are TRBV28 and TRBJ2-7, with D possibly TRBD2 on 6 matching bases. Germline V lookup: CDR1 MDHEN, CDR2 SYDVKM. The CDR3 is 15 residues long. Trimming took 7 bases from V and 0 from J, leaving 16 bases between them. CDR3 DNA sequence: TGTGCCAGCACCACAGCGGGCGGGCGCTCCTACGAGCAGTACTTC. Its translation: CASTTAGGRSYEQYF.

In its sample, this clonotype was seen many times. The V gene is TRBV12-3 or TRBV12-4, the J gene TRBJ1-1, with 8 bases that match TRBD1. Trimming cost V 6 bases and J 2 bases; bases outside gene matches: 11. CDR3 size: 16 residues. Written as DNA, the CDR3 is TGTGCCAGCAGCCCTAGGACAGGGTCTAAAAACACTGAAGCTTTCTTT. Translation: CASSPRTGSKNTEAFF.

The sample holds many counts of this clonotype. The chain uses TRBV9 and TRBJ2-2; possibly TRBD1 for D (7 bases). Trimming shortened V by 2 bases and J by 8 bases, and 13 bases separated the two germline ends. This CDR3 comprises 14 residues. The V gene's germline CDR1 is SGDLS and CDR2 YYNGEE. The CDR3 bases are TGTGCCAGCAGCGTCGGAGGGGGCTTTGGGGAGCTGTTTTTT. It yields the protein CASSVGGGFGELFF. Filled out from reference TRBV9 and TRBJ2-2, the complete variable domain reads DSGVTQTPKHLITATGQRVTLRCSPRSGDLSVYWYQQSLDQGLQFLIQYYNGEERAKGNILERFSAQQFPDLHSELNLSSLELGDSALYFCASSVGGGFGELFFGEGSRLTVL.

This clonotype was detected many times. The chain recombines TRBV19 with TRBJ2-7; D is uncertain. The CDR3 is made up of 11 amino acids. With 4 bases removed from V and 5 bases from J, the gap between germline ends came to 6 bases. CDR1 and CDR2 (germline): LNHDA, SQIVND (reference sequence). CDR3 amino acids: CASSTRNEQYF. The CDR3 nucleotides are TGTGCCAGTAGTACGCGGAACGAGCAGTACTTC.

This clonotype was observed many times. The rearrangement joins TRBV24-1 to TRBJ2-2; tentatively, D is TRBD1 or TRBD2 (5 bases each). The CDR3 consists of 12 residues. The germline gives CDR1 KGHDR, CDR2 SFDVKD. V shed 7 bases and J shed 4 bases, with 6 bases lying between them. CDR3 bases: TGTGCCACCAGCGGGACCACCGGGGAGCTGTTTTTT. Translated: CATSGTTGELFF.

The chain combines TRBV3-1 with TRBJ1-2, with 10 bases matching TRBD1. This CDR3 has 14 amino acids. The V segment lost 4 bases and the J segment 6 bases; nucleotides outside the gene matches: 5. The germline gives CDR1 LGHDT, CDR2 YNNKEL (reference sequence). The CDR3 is CASSRQGANDGYTF. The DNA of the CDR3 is TGTGCCAGCAGCCGACAGGGGGCGAACGATGGCTACACCTTC.

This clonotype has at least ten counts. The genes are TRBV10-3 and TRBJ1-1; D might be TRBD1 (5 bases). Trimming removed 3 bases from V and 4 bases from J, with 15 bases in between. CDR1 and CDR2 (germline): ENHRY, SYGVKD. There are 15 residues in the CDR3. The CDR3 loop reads CAISDPVRAFTEAFF. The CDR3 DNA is TGTGCCATCAGTGATCCCGTCAGGGCGTTCACTGAAGCTTTCTTT.